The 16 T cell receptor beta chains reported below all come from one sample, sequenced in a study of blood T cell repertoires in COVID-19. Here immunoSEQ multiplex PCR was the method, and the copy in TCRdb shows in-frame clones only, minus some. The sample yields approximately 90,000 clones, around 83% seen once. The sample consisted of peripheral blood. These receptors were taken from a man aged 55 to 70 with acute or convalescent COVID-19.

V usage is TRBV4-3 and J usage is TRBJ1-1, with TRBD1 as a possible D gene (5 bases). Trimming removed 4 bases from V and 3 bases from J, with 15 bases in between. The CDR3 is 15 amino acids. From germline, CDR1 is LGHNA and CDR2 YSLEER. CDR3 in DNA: TGCGCCAGCAGCCCTCAGTTAGGGGCAGACACTGAAGCTTTCTTT. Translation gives CASSPQLGADTEAFF.

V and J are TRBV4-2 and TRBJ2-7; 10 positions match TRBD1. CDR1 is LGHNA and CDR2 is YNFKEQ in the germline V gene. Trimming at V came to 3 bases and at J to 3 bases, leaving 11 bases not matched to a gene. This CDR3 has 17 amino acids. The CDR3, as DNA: TGTGCCAGCAGCCAGGGTACCGGGACAGGGGATTACTACGAGCAGTACTTC. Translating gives CASSQGTGTGDYYEQYF.

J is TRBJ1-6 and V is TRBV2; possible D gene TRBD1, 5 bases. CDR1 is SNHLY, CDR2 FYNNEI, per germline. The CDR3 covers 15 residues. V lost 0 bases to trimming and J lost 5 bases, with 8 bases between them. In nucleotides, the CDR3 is TGTGCCAGCAGTGAAGCGGACAAGAATAATTCACCCCTCCACTTT. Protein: CASSEADKNNSPLHF.

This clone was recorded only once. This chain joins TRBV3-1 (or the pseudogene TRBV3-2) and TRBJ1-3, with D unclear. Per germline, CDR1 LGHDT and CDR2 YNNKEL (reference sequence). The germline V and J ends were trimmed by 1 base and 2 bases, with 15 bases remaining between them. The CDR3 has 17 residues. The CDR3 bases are TGTGCCAGCAGCCAAGGGTGGTCAGGAACCGCTGGAAACACCATATATTTT. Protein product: CASSQGWSGTAGNTIYF.

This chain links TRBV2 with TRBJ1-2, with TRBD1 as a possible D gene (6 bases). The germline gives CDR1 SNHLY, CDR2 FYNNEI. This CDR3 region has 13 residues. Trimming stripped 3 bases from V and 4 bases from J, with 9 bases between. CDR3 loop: CASSEQGLYGYTF. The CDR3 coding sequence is TGTGCCAGCAGTGAGCAGGGGCTCTATGGCTACACCTTC.

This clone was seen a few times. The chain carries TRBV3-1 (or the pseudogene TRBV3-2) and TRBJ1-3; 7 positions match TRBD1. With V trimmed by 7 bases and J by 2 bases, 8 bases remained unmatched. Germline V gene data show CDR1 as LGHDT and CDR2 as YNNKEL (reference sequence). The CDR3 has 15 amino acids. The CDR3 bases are TGTGCCAGCACCCCTCCGGGACAGACTGGAAACACCATATATTTT. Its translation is CASTPPGQTGNTIYF.

The CDR3 loop is CAGGGCGYTF. The CDR3 bases are TGTGCCGGGGGGGGATGCGGCTACACCTTC. The chain carries TRBV27 and TRBJ1-2, with D possibly matching TRBD1 (5 bases). Germline V CDR1 and CDR2: MNHEY, SMNVEV (reference sequence). This CDR3 spans 10 amino acids. Trimming removed 11 bases at V and 8 bases at J, with 12 bases between.

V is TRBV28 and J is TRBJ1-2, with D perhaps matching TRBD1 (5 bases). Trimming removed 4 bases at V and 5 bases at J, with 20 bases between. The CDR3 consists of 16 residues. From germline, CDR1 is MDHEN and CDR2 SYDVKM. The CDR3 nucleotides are TGTGCCAGCAGTTGGGCGCGGTCAGGCGGGGGGTATGGCTACACCTTC. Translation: CASSWARSGGGYGYTF.

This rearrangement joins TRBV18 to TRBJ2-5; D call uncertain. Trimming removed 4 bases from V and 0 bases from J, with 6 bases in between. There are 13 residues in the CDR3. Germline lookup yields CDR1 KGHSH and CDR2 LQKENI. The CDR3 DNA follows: TGTGCCAGCTCACAGCGCAACCAAGAGACCCAGTACTTC. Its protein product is CASSQRNQETQYF.

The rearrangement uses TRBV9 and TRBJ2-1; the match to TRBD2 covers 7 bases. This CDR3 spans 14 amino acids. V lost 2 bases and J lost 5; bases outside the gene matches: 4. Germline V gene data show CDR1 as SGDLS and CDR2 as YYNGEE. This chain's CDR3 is CASSVRGGDNEQFF. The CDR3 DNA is TGTGCCAGCAGCGTCCGCGGGGGTGACAATGAGCAGTTCTTC.

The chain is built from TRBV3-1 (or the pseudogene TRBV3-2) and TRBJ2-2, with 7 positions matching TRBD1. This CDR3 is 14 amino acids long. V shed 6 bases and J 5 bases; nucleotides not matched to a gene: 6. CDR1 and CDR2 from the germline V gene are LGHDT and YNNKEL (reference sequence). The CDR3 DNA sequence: TGTGCCAGCAGTGTCACAGGGGCAACCGGGGAGCTGTTTTTT. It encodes CASSVTGATGELFF.

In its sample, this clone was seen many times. CDR3 DNA: TGTGCCAGCAGCTTAGCGGCCAGGGCAGCCGGGGAGCTGTTTTTT. Protein: CASSLAARAAGELFF. The chain links TRBV7-6 to TRBJ2-2, with a possible D match to TRBD1 (5 bases). The CDR3 contains 15 residues. From germline, CDR1 is SGHVS and CDR2 FNYEAQ. V was cut by 0 bases and J by 6 bases, with 11 bases left in between. The full variable domain, with the rest looked up from reference TRBV7-6 and TRBJ2-2, is GAGVSQSPRYKVTKRGQDVALRCDPISGHVSLYWYRQALGQGPEFLTYFNYEAQQDKSGLPNDRFSAERPEGSISTLTIQRTEQRDSAMYRCASSLAARAAGELFFGEGSRLTVL.

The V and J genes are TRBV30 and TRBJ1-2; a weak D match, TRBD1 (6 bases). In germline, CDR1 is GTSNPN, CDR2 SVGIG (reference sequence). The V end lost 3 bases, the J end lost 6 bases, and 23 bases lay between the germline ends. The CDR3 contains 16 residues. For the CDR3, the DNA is TGTGCCTGGAGCCCCCCGAGGGGGACCGAACGGAATGGCTACACCTTC. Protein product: CAWSPPRGTERNGYTF.

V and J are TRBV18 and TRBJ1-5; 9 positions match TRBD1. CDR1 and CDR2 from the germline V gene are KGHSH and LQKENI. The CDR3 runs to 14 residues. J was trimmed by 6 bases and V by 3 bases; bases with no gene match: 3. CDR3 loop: CASSPGQGFQPQHF. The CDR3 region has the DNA TGTGCCAGCTCACCGGGACAGGGTTTTCAGCCCCAGCATTTT.

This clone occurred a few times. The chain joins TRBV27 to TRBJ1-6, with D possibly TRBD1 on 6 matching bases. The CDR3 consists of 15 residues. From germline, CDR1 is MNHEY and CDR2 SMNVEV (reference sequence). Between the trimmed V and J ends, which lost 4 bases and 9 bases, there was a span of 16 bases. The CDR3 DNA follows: TGTGCCAGCAGTTCCCGGGACCTAGGGGGTTCACCCCTCCACTTT. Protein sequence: CASSSRDLGGSPLHF.

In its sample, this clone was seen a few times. The CDR3 sequence: CASSALQGFTGNTIYF. The CDR3 nucleotides are TGTGCCAGCAGTGCACTACAGGGATTTACTGGAAACACCATATATTTT. The rearrangement links TRBV6-1 to TRBJ1-3; possibly TRBD1 for D (6 bases). Trimming removed 4 bases at V and 2 bases at J, with 15 bases between. The CDR3 consists of 16 residues. Germline CDR1 MNHNS, CDR2 SASEGT.